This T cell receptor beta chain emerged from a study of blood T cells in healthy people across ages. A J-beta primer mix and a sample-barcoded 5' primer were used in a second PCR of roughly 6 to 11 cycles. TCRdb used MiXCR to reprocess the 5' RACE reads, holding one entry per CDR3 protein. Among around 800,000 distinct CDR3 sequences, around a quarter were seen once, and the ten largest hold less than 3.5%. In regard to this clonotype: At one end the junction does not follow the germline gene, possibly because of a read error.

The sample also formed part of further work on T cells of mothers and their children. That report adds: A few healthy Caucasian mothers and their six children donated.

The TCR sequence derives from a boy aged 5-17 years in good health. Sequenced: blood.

The CDR3 bases are TGCAGTGCTAGAGCGACCACCGGGACGCATAACTTC. Its protein is CSARATTGTHNF. The chain carries TRBV20-1 and TRBJ2-7, with D perhaps assigned TRBD1 or TRBD2 (5 bases each). The CDR3 length is 12 residues. Germline V CDR1 and CDR2: DFQATT, SNEGSKA (reference sequence).